The 21 T cell receptor beta chains below all came from one sample that was sequenced in a study of blood T cell repertoires in COVID-19. TCRdb keeps only in-frame clones here, not all; method: immunoSEQ multiplex PCR. The table records about 180,000 clones, more than 75% of them present only once. The source material was peripheral blood. These receptor sequences come from a woman in her seventies with COVID-19, enrolled during active disease.

The V and J genes are TRBV20-1 and TRBJ2-2; possible D gene TRBD1, 6 bases. CDR1 is DFQATT, CDR2 SNEGSKA, per germline (reference sequence). The ends were cut back, 3 bases at V and 5 bases at J, with 13 bases in the middle. The length of the CDR3 is 14 residues. Here the CDR3 DNA reads TGCAGTGCTAGTAAGCAGGGGTTAACCGGGGAGCTGTTTTTT. It translates to CSASKQGLTGELFF.

The gene calls are TRBV20-1 and TRBJ1-1; D is undetermined. Germline V gives CDR1 DFQATT, CDR2 SNEGSKA (reference sequence). The CDR3 is 11 residues long. Trimming shortened V by 2 bases and J by 6 bases, and 7 bases separated the two germline ends. Here the CDR3 reads CSARTVSEAFF. The DNA of the CDR3 is TGCAGTGCTAGAACAGTGTCTGAAGCTTTCTTT.

This rearrangement joins TRBV18 to TRBJ2-2; D is possibly TRBD2 (6 bases). V was trimmed by 1 base and J by 0 bases, leaving 9 bases between them. This CDR3 comprises 16 residues. The germline CDR1 and CDR2 sequences are KGHSH and LQKENI. The CDR3 loop is CASSPRGGTNTGELFF. The CDR3 nucleotides read TGTGCCAGCTCACCACGGGGCGGGACGAACACCGGGGAGCTGTTTTTT.

The rearrangement uses TRBV7-2 and TRBJ1-3; maybe TRBD1 (6 bases). The CDR3 contains 15 residues. V was trimmed by 3 bases and J by 2 bases, leaving 11 bases between them. Germline V gene data show CDR1 as SGHTA and CDR2 as FQGNSA. The CDR3: CASSLNRAAGNTIYF. CDR3 nucleotide sequence: TGTGCCAGCAGCTTGAACAGGGCGGCTGGAAACACCATATATTTT. The whole variable domain, filled in from reference TRBV7-2 and TRBJ1-3, reads GAGVSQSPSNKVTEKGKDVELRCDPISGHTALYWYRQSLGQGLEFLIYFQGNSAPDKSGLPSDRFSAERTGGSVSTLTIQRTQQEDSAVYLCASSLNRAAGNTIYFGEGSWLTVV.

The chain links TRBV5-5 to TRBJ2-2; 8 bases match TRBD1. V dropped 4 bases and J dropped 4; count of bases not matched to a gene: 12. CDR3 length: 17 amino acids. Germline CDR1 reads SGHKS; CDR2 reads YYEKEE (reference sequence). CDR3 DNA: TGTGCCAGCAGCCGCGACCTAAGGACAGGGACCACCGGGGAGCTGTTTTTT. It codes for CASSRDLRTGTTGELFF. Drawing the rest from reference TRBV5-5 and TRBJ2-2, the complete variable domain is DAGVTQSPTHLIKTRGQQVTLRCSPISGHKSVSWYQQVLGQGPQFIFQYYEKEERGRGNFPDRFSARQFPNYSSELNVNALLLGDSALYLCASSRDLRTGTTGELFFGEGSRLTVL.

The chain is built from TRBV7-3 and TRBJ2-7; 10 bases fit TRBD2. Germline V gives CDR1 SGHTA, CDR2 FQGTGA. The CDR3 loop spans 15 amino acids. V trimming: 5 bases; J trimming: 3 bases; junction bases outside the gene matches: 7. The chain's CDR3 is CASSPGTSVFYEQYF. The CDR3 nucleotides are TGTGCCAGCAGCCCGGGGACTAGCGTATTCTACGAGCAGTACTTC.

At least ten counts were recorded for this clone. The DNA of the CDR3 is TGTGCCAGTAGTTTAAGGGAGTCAGCCTGGAGCTCTGGAAACACCATATATTTT. This codes for CASSLRESAWSSGNTIYF. The V gene is TRBV19, the J gene TRBJ1-3, with no clear D. V was trimmed by 5 bases and J by 0 bases, leaving 20 bases between them. The CDR3 runs 18 residues. The germline CDR1 and CDR2 sequences are LNHDA and SQIVND (reference sequence).

The rearrangement uses TRBV19 and TRBJ2-5; a possible D gene is TRBD2 (6 bases). Germline V gives CDR1 LNHDA, CDR2 SQIVND (reference sequence). The CDR3 length is 14 residues. Trimming shortened V by 1 base and J by 2 bases, and 8 bases separated the two germline ends. CDR3 amino acids: CASSIGGAQETQYF. CDR3 coding DNA: TGTGCCAGTAGTATAGGCGGGGCGCAAGAGACCCAGTACTTC.

The CDR3 spells CSASFLAGYTDTQYF. The CDR3 nucleotides read TGCAGTGCTAGTTTTTTAGCGGGGTACACAGATACGCAGTATTTT. The rearrangement links TRBV20-1 to TRBJ2-3, with 8 bases aligning to TRBD2. The length of the CDR3 is 15 residues. Germline V lookup: CDR1 DFQATT, CDR2 SNEGSKA (reference sequence). The junction had 7 bases not matched to a gene; V was cut back by 3 bases and J by 2 bases.

The J gene is TRBJ2-5, the V gene TRBV19, with TRBD1 matching over 7 bases. V lost 0 bases, J lost 6 bases, and 4 bases stayed unmatched. The CDR3 is 14 amino acids. CDR1 LNHDA and CDR2 SQIVND come from the germline V gene (reference sequence). The CDR3 DNA sequence: TGTGCCAGTAGTATAGAGAGGGACAGAAAGACCCAGTACTTC. Amino acids: CASSIERDRKTQYF.

This clone was observed a handful of times. V usage is TRBV2 and J usage is TRBJ2-7; 9 nucleotides match TRBD1. Germline CDR1 reads SNHLY; CDR2 reads FYNNEI. With V trimmed by 6 bases and J by 5 bases, 8 bases remained unmatched. This CDR3 is built from 14 residues. The CDR3 bases are TGTGCCAGCAGCCGCTTACAGGGGGCTCACGAGCAGTACTTC. It specifies CASSRLQGAHEQYF.

The V call is TRBV28, the J call TRBJ1-1; the D gene is possibly TRBD1 (5 bases). Germline lookup yields CDR1 MDHEN and CDR2 SYDVKM. This CDR3 comprises 17 residues. The germline V and J ends were trimmed by 6 bases and 1 base, with 21 bases remaining between them. The CDR3 DNA is TGTGCCAGCAGCTTACCCCGCGGGGACGGGCGGAACACTGAAGCTTTCTTT. Residues: CASSLPRGDGRNTEAFF.

This clone has a single count. The rearrangement links TRBV5-8 to TRBJ1-1, with D perhaps TRBD1 (5 bases). V dropped 0 bases and J dropped 4 bases, with 13 bases sitting between them. Germline values: CDR1 SGHTS, CDR2 YDEGEE. The CDR3 is 15 residues long. This CDR3 is CASSLDPGISTEAFF. The DNA of the CDR3 is TGTGCCAGCAGCTTGGATCCAGGGATTTCCACTGAAGCTTTCTTT.

This clone came up once. The genes are TRBV11-3 and TRBJ1-6; the D gene is possibly TRBD1 (6 bases). In germline, CDR1 is SGHNT, CDR2 YENEEA. The germline V and J ends were trimmed by 3 bases and 5 bases, with 11 bases remaining between them. The CDR3 consists of 15 residues. The CDR3 nucleotides read TGTGCCAGCAGCTTTGCGGGGGCGCATAATTCACCCCTCCACTTT. Its protein product is CASSFAGAHNSPLHF.

The CDR3 here is CASSPSPRESSYEQYF. Here the CDR3 DNA reads TGTGCCAGCAGCCCTAGTCCAAGGGAGAGCTCCTACGAGCAGTACTTC. The chain links TRBV7-2 to TRBJ2-7, with D possibly being TRBD2 (5 bases). The CDR3 runs to 16 residues. The ends were cut back, 5 bases at V and 0 bases at J, with 17 bases in the middle. In germline, CDR1 is SGHTA, CDR2 FQGNSA.

This chain links TRBV2 with TRBJ2-2; D remains ambiguous. CDR1 is SNHLY and CDR2 is FYNNEI in the germline V gene. V lost 6 bases and J 1 base, leaving 6 bases between the germline ends. The CDR3 is 13 amino acids. The CDR3, as DNA: TGTGCCAGCAGCGCCAGGAACACCGGGGAGCTGTTTTTT. This translates into CASSARNTGELFF.

The chain couples TRBV7-2 to TRBJ1-2; TRBD1 is a possible D gene (6 bases). The CDR3 extends over 14 amino acids. CDR1 SGHTA and CDR2 FQGNSA come from the germline V gene. V was trimmed by 0 bases and J by 5 bases, leaving 10 bases between them. The CDR3 here is CASSLAGGGYGYTF. CDR3 bases: TGTGCCAGCAGCTTAGCTGGGGGCGGGTATGGCTACACCTTC.

The V call is TRBV7-9, the J call TRBJ2-1; D may be TRBD1 (5 bases). The CDR3 runs 12 residues. Germline V gives CDR1 SEHNR, CDR2 FQNEAQ (reference sequence). V shed 3 bases and J shed 6 bases, with 6 bases lying between them. The chain's CDR3 is CASSLDTNEQFF. Here the CDR3 DNA reads TGTGCCAGCAGCTTGGACACCAATGAGCAGTTCTTC.

This clone was counted only a few times. The rearrangement uses TRBV15 and TRBJ2-5, with 9 bases identical to TRBD1. Germline loops: CDR1 LNHNV, CDR2 YYDKDF (reference sequence). V shed 1 base and J 1 base; nucleotides not matched to a gene: 4. The CDR3 length is 16 residues. CDR3 sequence: CATSRGQGQGQETQYF. The DNA of the CDR3 is TGTGCCACCAGCAGAGGGCAGGGACAGGGCCAAGAGACCCAGTACTTC.

The chain carries TRBV7-8 and TRBJ2-7, with 11 bases aligning to TRBD2. Trimming at V came to 5 bases and at J to 2 bases, leaving 2 bases not matched to a gene. Germline lookup yields CDR1 SGHVS and CDR2 FQNEAQ. This CDR3 contains 14 residues. The chain's CDR3 is CASSLGLAAYEQYF. The CDR3 bases are TGTGCCAGCAGCCTGGGACTAGCGGCCTACGAGCAGTACTTC.

The chain recombines TRBV19 with TRBJ1-2, with 12 bases fitting TRBD1. Trimming at V came to 5 bases and at J to 6 bases, leaving 4 bases not matched to a gene. The CDR3 consists of 14 residues. Germline V gene sequence: CDR1 LNHDA, CDR2 SQIVND (reference sequence). This CDR3 is CASSLGQGADGYTF. The CDR3 DNA reads TGTGCCAGTAGTTTGGGACAGGGGGCCGATGGCTACACCTTC. Combining the CDR3 with reference TRBV19 and TRBJ1-2 gives the whole variable domain DGGITQSPKYLFRKEGQNVTLSCEQNLNHDAMYWYRQDPGQGLRLIYYSQIVNDFQKGDIAEGYSVSREKKESFPLTVTSAQKNPTAFYLCASSLGQGADGYTFGSGTRLTVV.